The next 3 T cell receptor beta chains were all read from a single sample in a study of blood T cell repertoires in COVID-19. Here immunoSEQ multiplex PCR was the method, and the copy in TCRdb shows in-frame clones only, minus some. The table includes more than 90,000 clones, 72% detected once. The sample comprised peripheral blood. Source of these receptors: a woman aged 55-70 years in a cohort sampled during active or convalescent COVID-19.

This chain joins TRBV12-3 or TRBV12-4 and TRBJ1-4; 7 nucleotides agree with TRBD1. The CDR3 consists of 13 residues. The junction had 6 bases not matched to a gene; V was cut back by 6 bases and J by 8 bases. CDR3 protein: CASRPRTGEKLFF. The CDR3 DNA reads as TGTGCCAGCAGGCCCCGGACAGGAGAAAAACTGTTTTTT.

The V and J genes are TRBV7-9 and TRBJ2-3, with TRBD1 as a possible D gene (6 bases). This CDR3 has 15 residues. Trimming took off 5 bases at V and 5 bases at J, with 17 bases between the two ends. Germline V gene lookup returns CDR1 SEHNR and CDR2 FQNEAQ (reference sequence). As DNA, the CDR3 is TGTGCCAGCAGCCGTACAGGGAATTTACAAGATACGCAGTATTTT. It is translated as CASSRTGNLQDTQYF.

A few counts support this clone. V and J are TRBV7-2 and TRBJ2-2, with 9 bases fitting TRBD1. This CDR3 region has 15 residues. CDR1 is SGHTA and CDR2 is FQGNSA in the germline V gene. V was clipped by 8 bases and J by 4 bases; unmatched bases: 8. CDR3 DNA: TGTGCCAGCGGTTCACAGGGGGCTGTCACCGGGGAGCTGTTTTTT. This translates into CASGSQGAVTGELFF. The full variable domain, completed using reference TRBV7-2 and TRBJ2-2, is GAGVSQSPSNKVTEKGKDVELRCDPISGHTALYWYRQSLGQGLEFLIYFQGNSAPDKSGLPSDRFSAERTGGSVSTLTIQRTQQEDSAVYLCASGSQGAVTGELFFGEGSRLTVL.